This T cell receptor (beta chain) originates from a study of long-term antiretroviral therapy in people with HIV. Version v3.0 of the immunoSEQ assay was performed at survey level. Profiled with immunoSEQ multiplex PCR; TCRdb holds only in-frame clones, not every one. The data show roughly 17,000 clones, about 95% seen once. The V segment lost 4 bases and the J segment 11 bases; nucleotides outside the gene matches: 11. Germline V gene sequence: CDR1 GTSNPN, CDR2 SVGIG (reference sequence). The CDR3 totals 13 residues. The United States was where all participants with HIV were treated. This chain uses TRBV30 with TRBJ2-3, with 8 bases matching TRBD1. This clonotype was sampled from a man aged 25-45 years with HIV. This material consisted of unsorted PBMCs, taken approximately 11 years after starting antiretroviral therapy. The CDR3 coding sequence is TGTGCCTGGACACCGGGACAGGCGCTTCAGCAGTATTTT. It is translated as CAWTPGQALQQYF.